The clone carrying this TCR beta chain was recorded many times. The V gene's germline CDR1 is MNHNS and CDR2 SASEGT. V dropped 1 base and J dropped 5 bases, with 9 bases sitting between them. The CDR3 length is 14 residues. This sample was taken from a study of early T cells in non-severe SARS-CoV-2 infection. Using its own MiXCR run on the 5' RACE reads, TCRdb lists one record per CDR3 protein. The table lists 17,000 or so distinct CDR3 sequences, over 5.5% of them singletons. The TCR was taken from an adult who was a healthcare worker with PCR-confirmed SARS-CoV-2 infection or an uninfected control (not recorded which). The genes are TRBV6-1 and TRBJ1-5, with D possibly TRBD1 on 5 matching bases. The source was whole blood, collected at baseline. CDR3 DNA: TGTGCCAGCAGTGAAGGTGGGGGACATCAGCCCCAGCATTTT. Amino acids: CASSEGGGHQPQHF.